The 18 T cell receptor beta chains below were found in one sample sequenced in a study of CD8 T cells in Susac syndrome. After extraction with the RNeasy kit, 0.5 to 1 ug of the RNA was reverse transcribed using random hexamers. TCRdb processed the immunoSEQ multiplex PCR reads anew with MiXCR; each CDR3 protein has one entry. The table shows about 100,000 distinct CDR3 sequences, with about 96% occurring only once. The sequencing input was CD8+ T cells from PBMCs. These receptors were collected from a human donor with Susac syndrome.

The chain uses TRBV6-5 and TRBJ2-1, with D possibly being TRBD1 (5 bases). V lost 2 bases to trimming and J lost 8 bases, with 19 bases between them. The CDR3 runs to 16 residues. Per germline, CDR1 MNHEY and CDR2 SVGAGI. The CDR3: CASSYHSRPSRDEQFF. The DNA for the CDR3 is TGTGCCAGCAGTTACCATAGCAGACCGAGCAGGGATGAGCAGTTCTTC.

This chain connects TRBV3-1 to TRBJ1-2; weak D call: TRBD1 (5 bases). Trimming took off 0 bases at V and 8 bases at J, with 10 bases between the two ends. The germline gives CDR1 LGHDT, CDR2 YNNKEL (reference sequence). The CDR3 has 13 amino acids. The CDR3 is CASSQDGRGGYTF. CDR3 bases: TGTGCCAGCAGCCAAGATGGAAGGGGCGGCTACACCTTC.

The chain recombines TRBV29-1 with TRBJ2-5; 12 bases are a match to TRBD1. This CDR3 contains 14 residues. Per the germline V gene, CDR1 is SQVTM and CDR2 is ANQGSEA. Unmatched junction bases numbered 7, after V lost 6 bases and J lost 5 bases. Here the CDR3 DNA reads TGCAGCGTCCCCGGGACAGGGGGCCCTGAGACCCAGTACTTC. It specifies CSVPGTGGPETQYF.

V usage is TRBV19 and J usage is TRBJ1-1; 7 bases are a match to TRBD1. Germline values: CDR1 LNHDA, CDR2 SQIVND (reference sequence). V lost 3 bases and J lost 1; bases outside the gene matches: 2. CDR3 length equals 14 residues. The CDR3 nucleotides are TGTGCCAGTAGTATCAGGACAGGGAACACTGAAGCTTTCTTT. This gives the protein CASSIRTGNTEAFF.

CDR3 sequence reads: CASSYPAGTDTQYF. The CDR3 region has the DNA TGTGCCAGCAGTTACCCCGCGGGCACAGATACGCAGTATTTT. This chain joins TRBV12-3 or TRBV12-4 and TRBJ2-3; D is undetermined. V lost 4 bases and J 1 base, leaving 9 bases between the germline ends. The CDR3 is made up of 14 amino acids.

CDR3 DNA sequence: TGTGCCAGCAGTATCGGGACAGGGGCGACCGGGGAGCTGTTTTTT. This encodes CASSIGTGATGELFF. V gene TRBV2 combines with J gene TRBJ2-2, with 10 positions matching TRBD1. After removal of 5 bases from V and 5 bases from J, the junction contained 5 bases not matched to a gene. Germline V gene sequence: CDR1 SNHLY, CDR2 FYNNEI. CDR3 length: 15 amino acids.

The gene calls are TRBV18 and TRBJ1-5, with D maybe TRBD1 (6 bases). The CDR3 consists of 15 residues. Germline assignment: CDR1 KGHSH and CDR2 LQKENI. V lost 2 bases and J 6 bases, leaving 14 bases between the germline ends. CDR3 nucleotide sequence: TGTGCCAGCTCACCAGTAGCCAGAGGGGGTCAGCCCCAGCATTTT. It translates to CASSPVARGGQPQHF.

The chain is built from TRBV5-1 and TRBJ2-1, with D uncertain. The germline V and J ends were trimmed by 0 bases and 1 base, with 8 bases remaining between them. The CDR3 contains 15 residues. Per the germline V gene, CDR1 is SGHRS and CDR2 is YFSETQ. Here the CDR3 DNA reads TGCGCCAGCAGCTTGGTCGGGTATTCCTACAATGAGCAGTTCTTC. It yields the protein CASSLVGYSYNEQFF.

The J gene is TRBJ2-2, the V gene TRBV5-4, with a possible D match to TRBD1 (6 bases). Trimming removed 4 bases at V and 1 base at J, with 17 bases between. CDR3 length: 17 amino acids. Per germline, CDR1 SGHNT and CDR2 YYREEE (reference sequence). DNA for the CDR3: TGTGCCAGCAGCCTCTACTTCGACAGGAAGAACACCGGGGAGCTGTTTTTT. Translating it yields CASSLYFDRKNTGELFF. Variable domain in full (rest from reference TRBV5-4 and TRBJ2-2): ETGVTQSPTHLIKTRGQQVTLRCSSQSGHNTVSWYQQALGQGPQFIFQYYREEENGRGNFPPRFSGLQFPNYSSELNVNALELDDSALYLCASSLYFDRKNTGELFFGEGSRLTVL.

The J gene is TRBJ2-5, the V gene TRBV20-1; 7 bases agree with TRBD1. Germline CDR1 and CDR2: DFQATT and SNEGSKA (reference sequence). The CDR3 runs to 12 residues. V was pared by 5 bases and J by 5 bases, with 5 bases of the junction left unmatched. The CDR3 DNA follows: TGCAGTGCTCCCGACAGGGCGGAGACCCAGTACTTC. Amino acid sequence: CSAPDRAETQYF.

The V and J genes are TRBV3-1 and TRBJ2-1, with D tentatively TRBD1 or TRBD2 (6 bases each). V lost 6 bases, J lost 9 bases, and 18 bases lay in between. The CDR3 loop spans 14 amino acids. The germline V gene encodes CDR1 LGHDT and CDR2 YNNKEL (reference sequence). CDR3 loop: CASRLRGPGGEQFF. CDR3 nucleotide sequence: TGTGCCAGCAGACTCCGGGGGCCTGGAGGTGAGCAGTTCTTC.

V gene TRBV3-1 combines with J gene TRBJ2-7; 9 bases line up with TRBD1. V shed 4 bases and J 13 bases; nucleotides not matched to a gene: 11. Germline CDR1 and CDR2: LGHDT and YNNKEL (reference sequence). This CDR3 spans 13 amino acids. CDR3 nucleotide sequence: TGTGCCAGCAGCCCCACCCGGACAGGGGAGGAATACTTC. This sequence encodes CASSPTRTGEEYF.

The J gene is TRBJ2-2, the V gene TRBV29-1; TRBD2 agrees at 8 bases. The V segment lost 7 bases and the J segment 4 bases; nucleotides outside the gene matches: 11. The CDR3 runs to 15 residues. Germline CDR1 and CDR2: SQVTM and ANQGSEA. CDR3 residues: CSATVAGGRTGELFF. DNA of the CDR3: TGCAGCGCCACTGTGGCGGGGGGTCGCACCGGGGAGCTGTTTTTT.

V is TRBV20-1 and J is TRBJ2-5; the D gene is possibly TRBD1 (6 bases). Per germline, CDR1 DFQATT and CDR2 SNEGSKA (reference sequence). V dropped 6 bases and J dropped 7 bases, with 21 bases sitting between them. The CDR3 length is 14 residues. The DNA for the CDR3 is TGCAGTGCGACCGCTACAGGGACAACATGGACCCAGTACTTC. Translation gives CSATATGTTWTQYF.

This clonotype was recorded only once. The rearrangement uses TRBV5-1 and TRBJ2-7; tentatively, D is TRBD1 or TRBD2 (6 bases each). From germline, CDR1 is SGHRS and CDR2 YFSETQ. V lost 1 base, J lost 1 base, and 15 bases lay in between. The CDR3 contains 16 residues. CDR3 sequence reads: CASSLLVAGQSYEQYF. The DNA of the CDR3 is TGCGCCAGCAGCTTGTTGGTGGCGGGACAATCCTACGAGCAGTACTTC.

This chain links TRBV29-1 with TRBJ2-1, with D possibly TRBD2 on 6 matching bases. V lost 6 bases to trimming and J lost 0 bases, with 15 bases between them. CDR3 length: 15 residues. Germline lookup yields CDR1 SQVTM and CDR2 ANQGSEA. This CDR3 is CSVGGDSTSYNEQFF. CDR3 DNA: TGCAGCGTGGGGGGTGACTCCACCTCCTACAATGAGCAGTTCTTC.

The chain uses TRBV29-1 and TRBJ1-1, with D possibly being TRBD1 (6 bases). From germline, CDR1 is SQVTM and CDR2 ANQGSEA. The CDR3 has 13 amino acids. Trimming stripped 7 bases from V and 4 bases from J, with 16 bases between. The CDR3 loop is CSAQSGGLTEAFF. CDR3 in DNA: TGCAGCGCCCAATCGGGGGGCCTCACTGAAGCTTTCTTT.

The chain combines TRBV20-1 with TRBJ2-5; TRBD1 agrees at 11 bases. Germline V gives CDR1 DFQATT, CDR2 SNEGSKA (reference sequence). The CDR3 has 14 amino acids. The trim removed 5 bases at V and 5 bases at J, leaving 7 bases unmatched. The CDR3 sequence: CSAGDRGNSETQYF. The CDR3 coding sequence is TGCAGTGCTGGGGACAGGGGGAATTCGGAGACCCAGTACTTC.